This entry features one T cell receptor beta chain sequence. Its specificity is not known. At the DNA level, this CDR3 is encoded by other sequences in the same sample as well. The length of the CDR3 is 15 residues. V lost 2 bases, J lost 2 bases, and 11 bases lay in between. Germline CDR1 SGHNT, CDR2 YYREEE (reference sequence). Here immunoSEQ multiplex PCR was the method, and the copy in TCRdb shows in-frame clones only, minus some. The data contain 1,500,000 or so clones, around 97% of them singletons. This entry is derived from a study of shared clonotypes between healthy human individuals. Study results and caveats: Of the naive CD4 clonotypes, around 4.9% were shared across several donors.

The sequenced sample consisted of naive CD4+ T cells sorted from blood. Sample subset: CD45RA+ positively selected. This chain links TRBV5-4 with TRBJ1-5; TRBD1 might be the D (6 bases). The receptor was isolated from a man aged 25-45 years in good health. The CDR3 region is CASSLGQGRNQPQHF. DNA of the CDR3: TGTGCCAGCAGCTTAGGGCAGGGGCGCAATCAGCCCCAGCATTTT.